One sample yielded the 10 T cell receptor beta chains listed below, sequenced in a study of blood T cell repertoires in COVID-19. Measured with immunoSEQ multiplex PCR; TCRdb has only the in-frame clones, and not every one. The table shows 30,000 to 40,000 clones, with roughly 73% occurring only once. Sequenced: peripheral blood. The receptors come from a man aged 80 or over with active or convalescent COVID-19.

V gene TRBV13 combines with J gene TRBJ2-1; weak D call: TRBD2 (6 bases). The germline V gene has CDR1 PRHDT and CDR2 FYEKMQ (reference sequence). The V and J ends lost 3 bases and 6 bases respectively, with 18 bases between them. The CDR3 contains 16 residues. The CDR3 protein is CASSFLFSGAGNEQFF. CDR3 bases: TGTGCCAGCAGCTTCCTTTTTTCGGGAGCGGGCAATGAGCAGTTCTTC.

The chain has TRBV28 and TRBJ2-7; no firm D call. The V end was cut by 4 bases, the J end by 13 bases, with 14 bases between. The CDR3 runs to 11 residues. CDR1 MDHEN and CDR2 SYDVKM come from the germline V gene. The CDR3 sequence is CASSSPTTFYF. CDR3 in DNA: TGTGCCAGCAGTTCCCCAACGACTTTCTACTTC. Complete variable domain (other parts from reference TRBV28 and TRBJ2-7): DVKVTQSSRYLVKRTGEKVFLECVQDMDHENMFWYRQDPGLGLRLIYFSYDVKMKEKGDIPEGYSVSREKKERFSLILESASTNQTSMYLCASSSPTTFYFGPGTRLTVT.

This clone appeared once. CDR3 residues: CASRPGISYEQYF. For the CDR3, the DNA is TGTGCCTCCCGTCCAGGGATCTCCTACGAGCAGTACTTC. The chain employs TRBV11-2 and TRBJ2-7, with a possible D match to TRBD1 (5 bases). Germline CDR1 reads SGHAT; CDR2 reads FQNNGV. V lost 11 bases, J lost 0 bases, and 14 bases lay in between. The CDR3 runs to 13 residues.

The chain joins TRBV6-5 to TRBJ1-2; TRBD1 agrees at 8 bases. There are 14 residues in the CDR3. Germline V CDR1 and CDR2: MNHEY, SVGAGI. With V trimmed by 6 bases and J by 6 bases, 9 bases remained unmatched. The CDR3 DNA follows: TGTGCCAGCAGCGCCTCGACAGGGGTCGATGGCTACACCTTC. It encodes CASSASTGVDGYTF.

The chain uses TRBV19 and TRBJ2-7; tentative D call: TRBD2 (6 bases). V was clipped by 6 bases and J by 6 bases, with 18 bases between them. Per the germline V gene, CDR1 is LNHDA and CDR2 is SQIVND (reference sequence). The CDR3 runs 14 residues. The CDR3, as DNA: TGTGCCAGTAGGACTAGATGGGGAGGTGGCGAGCAGTACTTC. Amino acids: CASRTRWGGGEQYF.

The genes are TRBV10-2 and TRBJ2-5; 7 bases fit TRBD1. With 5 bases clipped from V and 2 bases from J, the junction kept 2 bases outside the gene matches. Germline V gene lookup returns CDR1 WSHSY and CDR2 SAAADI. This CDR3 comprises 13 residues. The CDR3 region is CASSRDRQETQYF. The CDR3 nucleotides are TGCGCCAGCAGTCGGGACAGACAAGAGACCCAGTACTTC.

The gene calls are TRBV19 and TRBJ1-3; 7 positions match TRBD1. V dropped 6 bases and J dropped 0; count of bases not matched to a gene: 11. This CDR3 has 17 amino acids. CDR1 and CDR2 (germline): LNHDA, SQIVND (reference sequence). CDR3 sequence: CASSRDSSFFSGNTIYF. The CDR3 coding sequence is TGTGCCAGTAGCAGGGACAGCAGTTTTTTCTCTGGAAACACCATATATTTT.

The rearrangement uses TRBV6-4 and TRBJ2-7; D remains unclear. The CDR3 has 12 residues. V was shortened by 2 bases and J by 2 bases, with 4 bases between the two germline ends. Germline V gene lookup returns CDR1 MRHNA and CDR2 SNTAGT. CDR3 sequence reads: CASSDPAYEQYF. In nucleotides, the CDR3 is TGTGCCAGCAGTGACCCAGCCTACGAGCAGTACTTC.

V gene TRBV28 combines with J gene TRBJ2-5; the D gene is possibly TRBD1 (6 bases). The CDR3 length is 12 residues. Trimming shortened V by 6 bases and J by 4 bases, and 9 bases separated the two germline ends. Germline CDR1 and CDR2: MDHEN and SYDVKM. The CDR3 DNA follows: TGTGCCAGCAGACAAGGGGGAGAGACCCAGTACTTC. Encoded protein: CASRQGGETQYF.

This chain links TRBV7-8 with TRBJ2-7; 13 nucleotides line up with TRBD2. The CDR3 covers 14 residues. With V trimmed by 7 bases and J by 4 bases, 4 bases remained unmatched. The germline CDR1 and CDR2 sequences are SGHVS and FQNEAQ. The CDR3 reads CASTKLAGGYEQYF. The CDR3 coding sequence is TGTGCCAGCACCAAACTAGCGGGAGGGTACGAGCAGTACTTC.